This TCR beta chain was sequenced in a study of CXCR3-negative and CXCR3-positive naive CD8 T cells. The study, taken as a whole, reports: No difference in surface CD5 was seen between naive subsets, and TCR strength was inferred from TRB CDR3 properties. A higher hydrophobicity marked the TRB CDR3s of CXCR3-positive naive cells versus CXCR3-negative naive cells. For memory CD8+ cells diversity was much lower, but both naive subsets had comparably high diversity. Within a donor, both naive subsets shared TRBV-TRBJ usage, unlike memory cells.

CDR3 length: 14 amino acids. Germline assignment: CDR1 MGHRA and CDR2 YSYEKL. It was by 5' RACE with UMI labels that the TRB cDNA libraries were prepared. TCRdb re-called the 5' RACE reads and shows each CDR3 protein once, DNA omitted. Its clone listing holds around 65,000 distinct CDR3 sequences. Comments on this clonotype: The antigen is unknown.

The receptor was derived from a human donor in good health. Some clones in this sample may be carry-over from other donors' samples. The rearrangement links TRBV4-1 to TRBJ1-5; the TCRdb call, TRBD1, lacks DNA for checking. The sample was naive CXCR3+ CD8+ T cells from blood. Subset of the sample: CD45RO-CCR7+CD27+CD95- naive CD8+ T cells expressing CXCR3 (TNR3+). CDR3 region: CASSFPGVNQPQHF.